One and the same sample provided the 32 T cell receptor beta chains below, sequenced in a study of T cells in Graves' hyperthyroidism and ophthalmopathy. There were TCR beta CDR3 regions amplified from RNA transcripts. Using the HTBI primer set, a first-round RT-PCR was run on the TCR CDR3. MiXCR, applied by TCRdb to the multiplex PCR reads, yields one record per CDR3 protein. The table lists around 570,000 distinct CDR3 sequences, just under 20% of them singletons. The sequenced sample was blood. The receptors stem from a man aged 40-55 years with Graves' ophthalmopathy.

This clonotype was detected only a few times. As the CDR3 is not closed by the conserved phenylalanine or tryptophan, this likely results from a read error. The chain employs TRBV5-1 and TRBJ2-1; D perhaps matches TRBD2 (6 bases). The germline V gene encodes CDR1 SGHRS and CDR2 YFSETQ. CDR3 size: 14 residues. Deletions cut 4 bases from V and 0 bases from J, with 8 bases between. The DNA of the CDR3 is TGCGCCAGCAGCGTGACTAGCTCCTACAATGAGCAGTTCCTC. Protein product: CASSVTSSYNEQFL.

This clonotype was seen a handful of times. The chain combines TRBV5-1 with TRBJ2-1; no definite D call. CDR3 size: 16 residues. V gave up 0 bases and J gave up 0 bases, with 10 bases separating them. Per germline, CDR1 SGHRS and CDR2 YFSETQ. The CDR3 DNA sequence: TGCGCCAGCAGCTTGGGGCTAGAGAGCTCCTACAATGAGCAGTTCTTC. Translation: CASSLGLESSYNEQFF.

This clonotype showed up many times. The V call is TRBV18, the J call TRBJ1-2, with TRBD1 matching over 8 bases. This CDR3 is 15 amino acids long. After removal of 6 bases from V and 0 bases from J, the junction contained 6 bases not matched to a gene. Germline V gene data show CDR1 as KGHSH and CDR2 as LQKENI. CDR3 residues: CASSSGTGSNYGYTF. CDR3 nucleotide sequence: TGTGCCAGCTCTTCGGGGACAGGCTCTAACTATGGCTACACCTTC.

This clonotype was seen ten or more times. The chain carries TRBV6-5 and TRBJ2-7, with D perhaps given as TRBD1 or TRBD2 (5 bases each). There are 16 residues in the CDR3. Germline V gene lookup returns CDR1 MNHEY and CDR2 SVGAGI. The V and J ends lost 0 bases and 4 bases respectively, with 16 bases between them. CDR3 loop: CASSYSIGTHPYEQYF. The CDR3 coding sequence is TGTGCCAGCAGTTACTCGATCGGGACCCATCCTTACGAGCAGTACTTC.

This clonotype has just a few counts. The chain uses TRBV5-1 and TRBJ2-5, with unresolved D. The germline V gene has CDR1 SGHRS and CDR2 YFSETQ. The CDR3 length is 14 residues. Deletions cut 0 bases from V and 5 bases from J, with 11 bases between. The CDR3 sequence: CASSLAYGLETQYF. In DNA, the CDR3 is TGCGCCAGCAGCTTGGCCTATGGGTTGGAGACCCAGTACTTC.

This clonotype was observed a few times. The chain uses TRBV6-2 or TRBV6-3 and TRBJ1-1, with TRBD1 identical over 7 bases. Unmatched junction bases numbered 19, after V lost 5 bases and J lost 1 base. This CDR3 region has 19 residues. Germline values: CDR1 MNHEY, CDR2 SVGEGT. Here the CDR3 DNA reads TGTGCCAGCAGTCACCGGGACAGCTATTTTAGGGCTTCGAACACTGAAGCTTTCTTT. This sequence encodes CASSHRDSYFRASNTEAFF.

The V call is TRBV19, the J call TRBJ1-2; unclear D gene. CDR3 length: 16 residues. Trimming stripped 0 bases from V and 6 bases from J, with 17 bases between. Per the germline V gene, CDR1 is LNHDA and CDR2 is SQIVND (reference sequence). CDR3 sequence (DNA): TGTGCCAGTAGTATAGATCTGGACTCGGGCGGGAATGGCTACACCTTC. Its protein product is CASSIDLDSGGNGYTF.

The CDR3 region has the DNA TGTGCCAGCAGGGTAGGAGACACCATATATTTT. This sequence encodes CASRVGDTIYF. The rearrangement uses TRBV6-1 and TRBJ1-3; D is undetermined. Germline V gives CDR1 MNHNS, CDR2 SASEGT. This CDR3 comprises 11 residues. Trimming pared 6 bases from V and 8 bases from J, leaving 8 bases between.

This clonotype has ten or more counts. The V gene is TRBV2, the J gene TRBJ1-2; 9 positions match TRBD1. V gave up 6 bases and J gave up 2 bases; unmatched junction bases: 4. The CDR3 is 14 amino acids. Germline loops: CDR1 SNHLY, CDR2 FYNNEI. CDR3 residues: CASRGQGGNYGYTF. The CDR3 nucleotides are TGTGCCAGCAGGGGACAGGGAGGCAACTATGGCTACACCTTC.

In the case of this clonotype: This may be a read error: a much more frequent sequence differs by one nucleotide. This rearrangement joins TRBV3-1 to TRBJ1-5, with a possible D match to TRBD1 (5 bases). The CDR3 loop spans 15 amino acids. V lost 3 bases and J 4 bases, leaving 13 bases between the germline ends. In germline, CDR1 is LGHDT, CDR2 YNNKEL (reference sequence). The CDR3 region is CASSQGPTGNQPQHF. The CDR3 DNA sequence: TGTGCCAGCAGCCAGGGACCTACAGGAAATCAGCCCCAGCATTTT.

In its sample, this clonotype was seen a few times. V usage is TRBV7-2 and J usage is TRBJ2-1, with D possibly being TRBD2 (6 bases). Germline CDR1 SGHTA, CDR2 FQGNSA. The CDR3 length is 16 residues. Trimming pared 3 bases from V and 0 bases from J, leaving 12 bases between. As DNA, the CDR3 is TGTGCCAGCAGCTTCGCGGCGGGGAGCTCCTACAATGAGCAGTTCTTC. As protein: CASSFAAGSSYNEQFF.

This chain joins TRBV27 and TRBJ2-5; 12 bases line up with TRBD2. Unmatched junction bases numbered 12, after V lost 8 bases and J lost 5 bases. The CDR3 contains 16 residues. Germline values: CDR1 MNHEY, CDR2 SMNVEV (reference sequence). The DNA for the CDR3 is TGTGCCAGCCTGGGGCTAGCGGGAGGGCCCTCCGAGACCCAGTACTTC. Amino acids: CASLGLAGGPSETQYF.

The sample holds many counts of this clonotype. This chain joins TRBV18 and TRBJ2-5; the match to TRBD1 covers 7 bases. This CDR3 region has 15 residues. Germline-derived CDR1 and CDR2 are KGHSH and LQKENI. The V and J ends lost 3 bases and 0 bases, in that order; junction bases with no gene match: 4. The CDR3 region is CASSPGTANQETQYF. In nucleotides, the CDR3 is TGTGCCAGCTCACCTGGGACAGCGAACCAAGAGACCCAGTACTTC.

In its sample, this clonotype was seen a few times. The rearrangement uses TRBV6-1 and TRBJ2-7; 7 nucleotides line up with TRBD1. The V and J ends lost 6 bases and 3 bases, in that order; junction bases with no gene match: 11. This CDR3 contains 15 residues. Per the germline V gene, CDR1 is MNHNS and CDR2 is SASEGT. The chain's CDR3 is CASSEMTGWGYEQYF. The CDR3 nucleotides read TGTGCCAGCAGCGAAATGACAGGGTGGGGCTACGAGCAGTACTTC.

Regarding this clonotype: A much bigger clone sits one base away, suggesting this may be a read error. The rearrangement uses TRBV11-2 and TRBJ2-3; no firm D call. Germline CDR1 reads SGHAT; CDR2 reads FQNNGV. This CDR3 contains 16 residues. The germline V and J ends were trimmed by 5 bases and 5 bases, with 20 bases remaining between them. CDR3 nucleotides: TGTGCCAGCAGCCCTGCCCCCGGGCTCAGTGGAGATACGCAGTATTTT. Protein product: CASSPAPGLSGDTQYF.

This clonotype is a singleton in its sample. One junction end disagrees with the germline gene, perhaps due to a read error. This chain connects TRBV29-1 to TRBJ2-7, with D tentatively TRBD1 (6 bases). Germline V gene lookup returns CDR1 SQVTM and CDR2 ANQGSEA. CDR3 length: 14 amino acids. CDR3 DNA sequence: TGCAGCGCAGACCAGGGGATCCCCCCCTACGAGCAGCACTTC. The encoded protein is CSADQGIPPYEQHF.

A remark on this clonotype: A much more abundant neighbour one base away suggests this may be a read error. Here the CDR3 reads CAGSRDSYTDTQYF. The CDR3, as DNA: TGTGCCGGCTCACGGGACTCATACACAGATACGCAGTATTTT. The chain is built from TRBV18 and TRBJ2-3, with D perhaps matching TRBD2 (6 bases). Germline CDR1 and CDR2: KGHSH and LQKENI. The CDR3 contains 14 residues. Complete variable domain (other parts from reference TRBV18 and TRBJ2-3): NAGVMQNPRHLVRRRGQEARLRCSPMKGHSHVYWYRQLPEEGLKFMVYLQKENIIDESGMPKERFSAEFPKEGPSILRIQQVVRGDSAAYFCAGSRDSYTDTQYFGPGTRLTVL.

This sequence joins TRBV6-1 and TRBJ2-7; 9 bases agree with TRBD1. The CDR3 runs to 16 residues. J lost 2 bases, V lost 6 bases, and 11 bases had no gene match. Germline V lookup: CDR1 MNHNS, CDR2 SASEGT. The CDR3: CASRSPGTGPTYEQYF. CDR3 nucleotide sequence: TGTGCCAGCAGGTCCCCCGGGACAGGGCCCACCTACGAGCAGTACTTC.

With regard to this clonotype: At one of its ends the junction is not consistent with the germline gene, which may arise from a read error. The chain links TRBV6-1 to TRBJ2-5; unclear D gene. Per germline, CDR1 MNHNS and CDR2 SASEGT. This CDR3 is built from 14 residues. CDR3 nucleotides: TGTGCCAGCAGGGAAGGACGGAGACAAGAGACCCAGTACTTC. Translated: CASREGRRQETQYF.

This clonotype was counted many times. The V and J genes are TRBV11-2 and TRBJ2-5; 10 bases match TRBD2. The CDR3 consists of 15 residues. CDR1 and CDR2 from the germline V gene are SGHAT and FQNNGV. J gave up 4 bases and V 8 bases, and 10 bases lay outside the gene matches. The CDR3 sequence: CASGDGLAGVETQYF. Written as DNA, the CDR3 is TGTGCCAGCGGGGATGGCCTAGCGGGAGTAGAGACCCAGTACTTC. Supplemented by reference TRBV11-2 and TRBJ2-5, the full variable domain reads EAGVAQSPRYKIIEKRQSVAFWCNPISGHATLYWYQQILGQGPKLLIQFQNNGVVDDSQLPKDRFSAERLKGVDSTLKIQPAKLEDSAVYLCASGDGLAGVETQYFGPGTRLLVL.

A remark on this clonotype: A read error may produce the germline difference seen at one junction end. V gene TRBV5-1 combines with J gene TRBJ2-7; tentative D call: TRBD1 (5 bases). Looked up from germline, CDR1 is SGHRS and CDR2 is YFSETQ. The CDR3 contains 14 residues. The CDR3 sequence: CASSLARVSCEQYF. The CDR3 DNA sequence: TGCGCCAGCAGCTTGGCCAGGGTCTCCTGCGAGCAGTACTTC.

This clonotype was seen only a few times. This rearrangement joins TRBV4-2 to TRBJ1-1; 7 nucleotides align to TRBD1. The germline gives CDR1 LGHNA, CDR2 YNFKEQ. V shed 5 bases, J shed 7 bases, and the junction held 10 bases outside the gene matches. The CDR3 extends over 14 amino acids. The CDR3 sequence: CASSATGTEVEAFF. In DNA form, the CDR3 reads TGTGCCAGCAGCGCCACCGGGACAGAAGTTGAAGCTTTCTTT.

V usage is TRBV6-1 and J usage is TRBJ2-2, with a possible D match to TRBD1 (6 bases). CDR3 length equals 18 residues. V lost 1 base and J 3 bases, leaving 18 bases between the germline ends. Germline V gene sequence: CDR1 MNHNS, CDR2 SASEGT. The CDR3 nucleotides read TGTGCCAGCAGTGAAGTTTTGTACAGACGGACAGACACCGGGGAGCTGTTTTTT. Encoded protein: CASSEVLYRRTDTGELFF.

This clonotype has just a few counts. This chain links TRBV24-1 with TRBJ2-1, with 8 bases aligning to TRBD1. Trimming at V came to 3 bases and at J to 3 bases, leaving 3 bases not matched to a gene. The CDR3 sequence is 15 residues long. The germline gives CDR1 KGHDR, CDR2 SFDVKD. For the CDR3, the DNA is TGTGCCACCAGTGATGCCGGGACAGGCTACAATGAGCAGTTCTTC. It yields the protein CATSDAGTGYNEQFF.

The sample holds a few counts of this clonotype. This chain joins TRBV19 and TRBJ2-3, with 9 bases matching TRBD2. Germline V CDR1 and CDR2: LNHDA, SQIVND (reference sequence). The V and J ends lost 3 bases and 4 bases, in that order; junction bases with no gene match: 2. The CDR3 has 14 amino acids. The CDR3 is CASSIGLASDTQYF. CDR3 DNA: TGTGCCAGTAGTATTGGACTAGCGTCAGATACGCAGTATTTT.

This clonotype was seen only a few times. V gene TRBV6-2 or TRBV6-3 combines with J gene TRBJ1-6; no definite D call. In germline, CDR1 is MNHEY, CDR2 SVGEGT. V was clipped by 0 bases and J by 2 bases, with 11 bases between them. The CDR3 runs to 17 residues. CDR3 sequence (DNA): TGTGCCAGCAGTTACTCACGGGTAGGCGCCTATAATTCACCCCTCCACTTT. This gives the protein CASSYSRVGAYNSPLHF.

This clonotype was detected only a few times. The rearrangement uses TRBV20-1 and TRBJ2-1, with D possibly matching TRBD1 (6 bases). This CDR3 is built from 14 residues. Per germline, CDR1 DFQATT and CDR2 SNEGSKA (reference sequence). Trimming took 3 bases from V and 6 from J, leaving 15 bases between them. The CDR3 is CSASPLMGANEQFF. The DNA of the CDR3 is TGCAGTGCTAGCCCCCTCATGGGGGCCAATGAGCAGTTCTTC.

This clonotype was seen only a few times. V gene TRBV27 combines with J gene TRBJ1-4, with 7 bases fitting TRBD1. Trimming took 5 bases from V and 8 from J; bases not matched to a gene: 11. CDR3 size: 15 residues. From germline, CDR1 is MNHEY and CDR2 SMNVEV (reference sequence). The CDR3 protein is CASSPQSRGNEKLFF. The CDR3 nucleotides read TGTGCCAGCAGTCCCCAGAGCAGGGGGAACGAAAAACTGTTTTTT.

This clonotype appeared a few times. The chain combines TRBV28 with TRBJ2-2, with unresolved D. CDR1 and CDR2 from the germline V gene are MDHEN and SYDVKM. Trimming removed 2 bases at V and 1 base at J, with 11 bases between. The CDR3 consists of 16 residues. The CDR3 region is CASSLIETLNTGELFF. In DNA, the CDR3 is TGTGCCAGCAGTTTAATAGAGACTTTGAACACCGGGGAGCTGTTTTTT.

At least ten counts were recorded for this clonotype. One end of the junction fails to match germline, which may point to a read error. The J gene is TRBJ1-5, the V gene TRBV2; possibly TRBD1 for D (5 bases). The germline V gene has CDR1 SNHLY and CDR2 FYNNEI. The CDR3 consists of 15 residues. The CDR3, as DNA: TGTGCCAGCAGCGAAGCGGGACCGAGCAATCAGCCCCAGCATTTT. Translated, it gives CASSEAGPSNQPQHF.

This clonotype came up a few times. One junction end does not reproduce the germline sequence, and a read error may be involved. This chain uses TRBV2 with TRBJ2-1, with a weak D call TRBD2 (6 bases). Germline-derived CDR1 and CDR2 are SNHLY and FYNNEI. The CDR3 loop spans 12 amino acids. The CDR3 sequence: CAGSERTIEQFF. The DNA for the CDR3 is TGTGCCGGCAGTGAAAGGACTATCGAACAGTTCTTC. Filled out from reference TRBV2 and TRBJ2-1, the complete variable domain reads EPEVTQTPSHQVTQMGQEVILRCVPISNHLYFYWYRQILGQKVEFLVSFYNNEISEKSEIFDDQFSVERPDGSNFTLKIRSTKLEDSAMYFCAGSERTIEQFFGPGTRLTVL.

This clonotype was counted between two and nine times. The chain has TRBV7-8 and TRBJ2-1; 12 bases map to TRBD2. The CDR3 is 14 residues long. V was pared by 3 bases and J by 12 bases, with 6 bases of the junction left unmatched. Germline V gene data show CDR1 as SGHVS and CDR2 as FQNEAQ. CDR3 nucleotide sequence: TGTGCCAGCAGCTTGACTAGCGGGAGCCGTGGGCAGTTCTTC. Amino acids: CASSLTSGSRGQFF. Full variable domain (rest looked up from reference TRBV7-8 and TRBJ2-1): GAGVSQSPRYKVAKRGQDVALRCDPISGHVSLFWYQQALGQGPEFLTYFQNEAQLDKSGLPSDRFFAERPEGSVSTLKIQRTQQEDSAVYLCASSLTSGSRGQFFGPGTRLTVL.